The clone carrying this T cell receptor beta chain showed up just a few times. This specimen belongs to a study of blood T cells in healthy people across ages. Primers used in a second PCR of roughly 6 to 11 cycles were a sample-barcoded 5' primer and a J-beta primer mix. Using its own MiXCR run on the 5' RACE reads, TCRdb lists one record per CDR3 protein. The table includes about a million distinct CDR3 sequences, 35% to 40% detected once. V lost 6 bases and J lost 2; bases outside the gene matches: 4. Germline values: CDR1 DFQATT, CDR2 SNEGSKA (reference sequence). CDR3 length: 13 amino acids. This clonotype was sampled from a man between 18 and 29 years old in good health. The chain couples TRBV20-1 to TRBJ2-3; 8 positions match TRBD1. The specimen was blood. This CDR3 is CSAPDRDTDTQYF. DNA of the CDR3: TGCAGTGCCCCGGACAGGGACACAGATACGCAGTATTTT.